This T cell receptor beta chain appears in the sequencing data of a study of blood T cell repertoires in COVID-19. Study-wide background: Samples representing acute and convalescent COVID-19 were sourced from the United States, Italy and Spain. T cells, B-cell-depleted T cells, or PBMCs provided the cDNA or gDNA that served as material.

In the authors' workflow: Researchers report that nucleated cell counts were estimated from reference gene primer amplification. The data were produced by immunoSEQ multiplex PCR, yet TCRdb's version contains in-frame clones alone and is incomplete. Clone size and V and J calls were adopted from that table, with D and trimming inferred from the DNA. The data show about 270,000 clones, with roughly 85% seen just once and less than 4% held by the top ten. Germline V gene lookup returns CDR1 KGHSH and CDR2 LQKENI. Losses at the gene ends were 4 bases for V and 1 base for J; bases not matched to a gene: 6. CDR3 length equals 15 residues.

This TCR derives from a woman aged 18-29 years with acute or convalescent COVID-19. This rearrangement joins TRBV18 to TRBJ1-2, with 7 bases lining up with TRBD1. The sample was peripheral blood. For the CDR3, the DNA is TGTGCCAGCTCACTAACCACAGGGGTTAACTATGGCTACACCTTC. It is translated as CASSLTTGVNYGYTF.